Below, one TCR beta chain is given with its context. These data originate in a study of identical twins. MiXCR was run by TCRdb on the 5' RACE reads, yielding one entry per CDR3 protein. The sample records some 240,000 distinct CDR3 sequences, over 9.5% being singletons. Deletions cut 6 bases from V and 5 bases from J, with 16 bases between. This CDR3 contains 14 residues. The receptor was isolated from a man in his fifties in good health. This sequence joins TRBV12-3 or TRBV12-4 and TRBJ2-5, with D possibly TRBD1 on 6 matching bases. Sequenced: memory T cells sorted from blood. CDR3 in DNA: TGTGCCAGCAGCCCACGGACAGTGATGGAGACCCAGTACTTC. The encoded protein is CASSPRTVMETQYF.